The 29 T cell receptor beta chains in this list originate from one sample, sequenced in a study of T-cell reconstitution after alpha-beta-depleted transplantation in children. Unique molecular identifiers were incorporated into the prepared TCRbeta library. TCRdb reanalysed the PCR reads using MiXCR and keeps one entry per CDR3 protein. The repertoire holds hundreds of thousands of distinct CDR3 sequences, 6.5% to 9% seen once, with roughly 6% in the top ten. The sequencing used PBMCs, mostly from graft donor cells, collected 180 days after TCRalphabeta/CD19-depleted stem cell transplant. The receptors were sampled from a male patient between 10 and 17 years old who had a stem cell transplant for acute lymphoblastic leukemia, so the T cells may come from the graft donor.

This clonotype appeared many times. CDR3 region: CASRVRGAVTKNIQYF. For the CDR3, the DNA is TGTGCCAGCAGGGTCAGGGGAGCAGTAACCAAAAACATTCAGTACTTC. V gene TRBV2 combines with J gene TRBJ2-4; D might be TRBD1 (6 bases). The CDR3 contains 16 residues. Germline V gives CDR1 SNHLY, CDR2 FYNNEI. V was shortened by 6 bases and J by 2 bases, with 17 bases between the two germline ends. The full variable domain, rest sourced from reference TRBV2 and TRBJ2-4, is EPEVTQTPSHQVTQMGQEVILRCVPISNHLYFYWYRQILGQKVEFLVSFYNNEISEKSEIFDDQFSVERPDGSNFTLKIRSTKLEDSAMYFCASRVRGAVTKNIQYFGAGTRLSVL.

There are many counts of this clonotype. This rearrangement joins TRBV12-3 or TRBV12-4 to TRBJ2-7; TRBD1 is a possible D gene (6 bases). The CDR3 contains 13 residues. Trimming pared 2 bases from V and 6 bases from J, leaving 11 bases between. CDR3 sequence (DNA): TGTGCCAGCAGTTTATTACAGGGTGCCGAGCAGTACTTC. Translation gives CASSLLQGAEQYF.

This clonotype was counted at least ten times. The CDR3 DNA reads TGTGCCAGCAGTCCATGGGACAGGGGGCGAACTGAAGCTTTCTTT. Translating it yields CASSPWDRGRTEAFF. The chain employs TRBV6-1 and TRBJ1-1; 12 nucleotides match TRBD1. The CDR3 has 15 amino acids. In germline, CDR1 is MNHNS, CDR2 SASEGT. The junction had 6 bases not matched to a gene; V was cut back by 5 bases and J by 5 bases.

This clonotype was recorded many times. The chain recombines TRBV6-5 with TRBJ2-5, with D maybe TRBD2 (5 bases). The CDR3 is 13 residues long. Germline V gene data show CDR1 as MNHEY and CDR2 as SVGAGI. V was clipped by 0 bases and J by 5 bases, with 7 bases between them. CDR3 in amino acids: CASSYSERETQYF. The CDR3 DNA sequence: TGTGCCAGCAGTTACTCTGAGCGGGAGACCCAGTACTTC.

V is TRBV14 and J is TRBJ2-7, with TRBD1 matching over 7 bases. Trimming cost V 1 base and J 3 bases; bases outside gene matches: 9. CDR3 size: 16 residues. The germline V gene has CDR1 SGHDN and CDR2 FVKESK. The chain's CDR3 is CASSQGSEGAIYEQYF. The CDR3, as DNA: TGTGCCAGCAGCCAAGGATCAGAGGGGGCTATCTACGAGCAGTACTTC. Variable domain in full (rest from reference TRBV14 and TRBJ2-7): EAGVTQFPSHSVIEKGQTVTLRCDPISGHDNLYWYRRVMGKEIKFLLHFVKESKQDESGMPNNRFLAERTGGTYSTLKVQPAELEDSGVYFCASSQGSEGAIYEQYFGPGTRLTVT.

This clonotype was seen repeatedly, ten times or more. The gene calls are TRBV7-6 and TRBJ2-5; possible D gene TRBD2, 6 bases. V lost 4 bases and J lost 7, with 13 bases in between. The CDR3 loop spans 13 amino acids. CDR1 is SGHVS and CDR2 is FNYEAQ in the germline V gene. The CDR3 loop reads CASSSPSDGTQYF. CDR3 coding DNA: TGTGCCAGCAGCTCTCCTAGCGATGGGACCCAGTACTTC.

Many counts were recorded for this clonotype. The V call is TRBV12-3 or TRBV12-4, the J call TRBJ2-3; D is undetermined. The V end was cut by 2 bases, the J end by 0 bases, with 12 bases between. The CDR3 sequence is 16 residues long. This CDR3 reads CASSLKFSLSTDTQYF. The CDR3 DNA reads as TGTGCCAGCAGTTTAAAGTTCTCCCTGAGCACAGATACGCAGTATTTT.

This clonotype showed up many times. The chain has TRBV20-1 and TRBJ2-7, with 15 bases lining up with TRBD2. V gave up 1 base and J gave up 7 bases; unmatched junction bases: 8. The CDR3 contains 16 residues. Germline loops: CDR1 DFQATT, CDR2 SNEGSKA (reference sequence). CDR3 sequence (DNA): TGCAGTGCTAGAGCTCCTGGACTAGCGGGAGGGGAAGAGCAGTACTTC. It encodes CSARAPGLAGGEEQYF.

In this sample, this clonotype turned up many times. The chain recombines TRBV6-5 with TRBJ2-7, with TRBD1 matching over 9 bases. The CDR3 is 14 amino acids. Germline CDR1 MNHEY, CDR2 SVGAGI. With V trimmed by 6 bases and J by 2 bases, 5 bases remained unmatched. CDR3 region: CASRRDRVAYEQYF. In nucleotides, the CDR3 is TGTGCCAGCAGGCGGGACAGGGTAGCCTACGAGCAGTACTTC.

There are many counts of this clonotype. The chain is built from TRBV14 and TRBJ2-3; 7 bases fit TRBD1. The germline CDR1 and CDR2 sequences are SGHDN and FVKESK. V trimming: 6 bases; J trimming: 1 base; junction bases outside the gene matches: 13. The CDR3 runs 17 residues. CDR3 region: CASRPFPGTDGTDTQYF. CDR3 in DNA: TGTGCCAGCAGACCCTTCCCCGGGACAGACGGCACAGATACGCAGTATTTT.

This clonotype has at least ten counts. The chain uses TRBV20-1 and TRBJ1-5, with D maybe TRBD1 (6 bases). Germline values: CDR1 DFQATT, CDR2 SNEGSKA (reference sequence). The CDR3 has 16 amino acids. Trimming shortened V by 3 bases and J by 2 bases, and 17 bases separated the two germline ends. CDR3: CSASFGQGMGNQPQHF. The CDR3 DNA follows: TGCAGTGCTAGCTTCGGGCAGGGGATGGGCAATCAGCCCCAGCATTTT.

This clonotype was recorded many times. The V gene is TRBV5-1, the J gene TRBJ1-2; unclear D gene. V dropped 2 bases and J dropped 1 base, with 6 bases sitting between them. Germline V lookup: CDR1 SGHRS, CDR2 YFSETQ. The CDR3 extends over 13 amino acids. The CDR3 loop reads CASSFWVNYGYTF. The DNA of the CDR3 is TGCGCCAGCAGCTTTTGGGTTAACTATGGCTACACCTTC.

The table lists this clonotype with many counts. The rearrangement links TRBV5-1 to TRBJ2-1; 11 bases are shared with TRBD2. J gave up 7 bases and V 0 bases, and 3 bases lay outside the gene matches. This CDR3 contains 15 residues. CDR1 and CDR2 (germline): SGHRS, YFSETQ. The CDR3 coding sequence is TGCGCCAGCAGCTTGGCTAGCGGGAGGTTGAATGAGCAGTTCTTC. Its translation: CASSLASGRLNEQFF.

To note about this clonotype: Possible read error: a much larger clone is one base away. CDR3 sequence: CSVFPGRPDAQYF. For the CDR3, the DNA is TGCAGTGTGTTTCCGGGAAGGCCAGATGCGCAGTATTTT. This chain connects TRBV20-1 to TRBJ2-3; possibly TRBD2 for D (5 bases). The CDR3 is 13 amino acids. Germline loops: CDR1 DFQATT, CDR2 SNEGSKA (reference sequence).

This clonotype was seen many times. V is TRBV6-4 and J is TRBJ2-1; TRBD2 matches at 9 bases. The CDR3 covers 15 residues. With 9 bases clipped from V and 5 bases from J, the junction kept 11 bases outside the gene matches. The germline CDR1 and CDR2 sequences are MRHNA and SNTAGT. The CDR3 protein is CASRTLAGLHNEQFF. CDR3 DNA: TGTGCCAGTCGAACTCTAGCGGGGCTCCACAATGAGCAGTTCTTC.

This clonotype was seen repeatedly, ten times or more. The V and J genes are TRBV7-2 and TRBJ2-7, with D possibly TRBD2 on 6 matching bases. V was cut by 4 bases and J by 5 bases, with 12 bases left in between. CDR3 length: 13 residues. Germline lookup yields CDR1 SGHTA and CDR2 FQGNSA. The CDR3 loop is CASSSAGNHEQYF. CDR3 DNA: TGTGCCAGCAGCTCCGCGGGGAACCACGAGCAGTACTTC.

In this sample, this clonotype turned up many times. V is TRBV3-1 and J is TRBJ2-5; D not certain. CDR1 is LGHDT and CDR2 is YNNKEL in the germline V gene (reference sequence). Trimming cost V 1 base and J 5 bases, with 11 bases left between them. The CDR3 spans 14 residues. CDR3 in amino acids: CASSQAQRKETQYF. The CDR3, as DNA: TGTGCCAGCAGCCAAGCCCAAAGAAAGGAGACCCAGTACTTC.

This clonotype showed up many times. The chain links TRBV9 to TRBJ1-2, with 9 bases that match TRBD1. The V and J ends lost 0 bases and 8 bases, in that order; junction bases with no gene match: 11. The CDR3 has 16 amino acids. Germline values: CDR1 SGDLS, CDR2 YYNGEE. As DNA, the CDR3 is TGTGCCAGCAGCGTAGCTAGGGGGACAGGGCCCGGCGGCTACACCTTC. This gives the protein CASSVARGTGPGGYTF.

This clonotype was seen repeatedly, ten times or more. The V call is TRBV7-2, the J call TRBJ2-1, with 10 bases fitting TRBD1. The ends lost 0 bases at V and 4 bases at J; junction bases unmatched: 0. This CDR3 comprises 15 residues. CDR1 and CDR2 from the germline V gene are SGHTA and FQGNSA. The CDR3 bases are TGTGCCAGCAGCTTAGCGGGACAGGGGTACAATGAGCAGTTCTTC. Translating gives CASSLAGQGYNEQFF.

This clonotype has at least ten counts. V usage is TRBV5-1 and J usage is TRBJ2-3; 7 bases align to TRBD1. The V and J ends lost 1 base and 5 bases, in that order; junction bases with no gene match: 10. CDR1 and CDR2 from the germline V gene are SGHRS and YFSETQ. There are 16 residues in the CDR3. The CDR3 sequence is CASSLTRDSILDTQYF. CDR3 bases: TGCGCCAGCAGCTTGACCCGGGACAGCATTTTAGATACGCAGTATTTT.

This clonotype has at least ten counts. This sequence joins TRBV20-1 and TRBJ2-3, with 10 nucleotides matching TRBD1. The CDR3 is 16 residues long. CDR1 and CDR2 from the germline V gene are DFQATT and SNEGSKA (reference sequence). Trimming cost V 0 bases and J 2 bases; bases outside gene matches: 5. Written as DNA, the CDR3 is TGCAGTGCTAGAGATCCCGGACAGGGGGTCACAGATACGCAGTATTTT. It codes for CSARDPGQGVTDTQYF.

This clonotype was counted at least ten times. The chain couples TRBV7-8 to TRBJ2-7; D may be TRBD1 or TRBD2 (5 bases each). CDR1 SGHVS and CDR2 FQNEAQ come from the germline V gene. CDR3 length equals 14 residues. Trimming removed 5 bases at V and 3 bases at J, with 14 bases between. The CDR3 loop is CASSVRDPVYEQYF. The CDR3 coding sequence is TGTGCCAGCAGCGTAAGGGACCCCGTCTACGAGCAGTACTTC.

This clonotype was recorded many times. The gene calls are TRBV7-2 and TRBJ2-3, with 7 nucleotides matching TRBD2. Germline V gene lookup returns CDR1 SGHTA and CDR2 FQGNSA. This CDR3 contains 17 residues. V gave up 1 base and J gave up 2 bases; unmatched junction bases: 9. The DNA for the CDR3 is TGTGCCAGCAGCTTAGTTATGATCGGGAGGCACACAGATACGCAGTATTTT. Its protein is CASSLVMIGRHTDTQYF.

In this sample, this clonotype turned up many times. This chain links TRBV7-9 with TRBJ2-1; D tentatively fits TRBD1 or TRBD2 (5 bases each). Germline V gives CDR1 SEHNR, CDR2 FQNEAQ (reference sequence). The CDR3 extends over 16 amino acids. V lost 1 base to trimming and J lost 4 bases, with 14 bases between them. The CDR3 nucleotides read TGTGCCAGCAGCTTAGTCGGGGCAGGGTTTTACAATGAGCAGTTCTTC. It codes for CASSLVGAGFYNEQFF.

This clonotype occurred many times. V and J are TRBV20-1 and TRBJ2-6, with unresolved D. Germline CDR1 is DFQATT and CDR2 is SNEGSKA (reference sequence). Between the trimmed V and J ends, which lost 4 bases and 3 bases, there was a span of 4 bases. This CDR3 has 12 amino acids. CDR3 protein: CSAKGGANVLTF. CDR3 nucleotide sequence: TGCAGTGCTAAAGGTGGGGCCAACGTCCTGACTTTC.

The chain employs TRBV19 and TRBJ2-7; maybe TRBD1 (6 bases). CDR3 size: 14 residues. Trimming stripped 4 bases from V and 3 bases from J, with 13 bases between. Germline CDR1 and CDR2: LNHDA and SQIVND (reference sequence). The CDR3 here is CASSKQGIGYEQYF. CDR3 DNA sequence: TGTGCCAGTAGTAAACAGGGAATAGGCTACGAGCAGTACTTC.

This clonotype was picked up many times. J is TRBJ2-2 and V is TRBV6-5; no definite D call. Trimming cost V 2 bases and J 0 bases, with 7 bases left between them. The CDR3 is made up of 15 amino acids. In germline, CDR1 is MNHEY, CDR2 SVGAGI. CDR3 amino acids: CASSYGAANTGELFF. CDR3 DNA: TGTGCCAGCAGTTACGGAGCAGCGAACACCGGGGAGCTGTTTTTT.

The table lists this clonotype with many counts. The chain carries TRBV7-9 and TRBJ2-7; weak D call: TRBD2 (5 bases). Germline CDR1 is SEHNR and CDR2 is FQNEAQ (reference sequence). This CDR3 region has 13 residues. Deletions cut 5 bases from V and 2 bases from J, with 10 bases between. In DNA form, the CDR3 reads TGTGCCAGCAGCCTACCCGGGACCTACGAGCAGTACTTC. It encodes CASSLPGTYEQYF.

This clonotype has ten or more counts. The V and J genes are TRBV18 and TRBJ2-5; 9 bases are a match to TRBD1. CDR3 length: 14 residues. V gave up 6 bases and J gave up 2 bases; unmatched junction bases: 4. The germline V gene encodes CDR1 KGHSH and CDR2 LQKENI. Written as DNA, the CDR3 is TGTGCCAGCTCGCCGGACAGGGGACAAGAGACCCAGTACTTC. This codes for CASSPDRGQETQYF.